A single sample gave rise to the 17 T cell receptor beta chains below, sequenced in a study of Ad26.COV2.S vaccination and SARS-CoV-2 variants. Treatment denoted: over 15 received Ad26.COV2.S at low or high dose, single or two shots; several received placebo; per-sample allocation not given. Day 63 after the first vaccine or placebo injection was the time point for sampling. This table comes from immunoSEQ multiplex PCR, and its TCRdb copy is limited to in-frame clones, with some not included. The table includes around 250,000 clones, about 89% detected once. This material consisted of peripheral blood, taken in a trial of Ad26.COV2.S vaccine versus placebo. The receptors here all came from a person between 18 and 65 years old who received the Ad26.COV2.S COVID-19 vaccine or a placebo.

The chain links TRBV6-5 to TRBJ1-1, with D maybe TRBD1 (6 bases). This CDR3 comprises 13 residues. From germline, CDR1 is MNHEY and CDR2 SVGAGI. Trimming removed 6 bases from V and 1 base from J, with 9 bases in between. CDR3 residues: CASRQGGNTEAFF. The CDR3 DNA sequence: TGTGCCAGCAGACAGGGCGGGAACACTGAAGCTTTCTTT.

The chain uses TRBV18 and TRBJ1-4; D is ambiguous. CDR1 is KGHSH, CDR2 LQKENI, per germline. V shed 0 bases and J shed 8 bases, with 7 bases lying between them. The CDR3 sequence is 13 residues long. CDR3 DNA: TGTGCCAGCTCACCACCGTCCAGGGAAAAACTGTTTTTT. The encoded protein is CASSPPSREKLFF.

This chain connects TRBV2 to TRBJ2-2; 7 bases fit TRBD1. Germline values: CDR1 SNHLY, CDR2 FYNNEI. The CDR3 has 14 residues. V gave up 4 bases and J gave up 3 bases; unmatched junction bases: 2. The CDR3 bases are TGTGCCAGCAGTGGACAGGGAGACACCGGGGAGCTGTTTTTT. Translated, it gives CASSGQGDTGELFF.

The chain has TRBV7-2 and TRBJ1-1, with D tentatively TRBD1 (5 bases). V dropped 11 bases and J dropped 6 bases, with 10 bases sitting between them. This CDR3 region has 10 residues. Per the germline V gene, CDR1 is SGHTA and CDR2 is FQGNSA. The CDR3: CAVGTSEAFF. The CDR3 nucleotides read TGTGCCGTGGGGACCTCTGAAGCTTTCTTT. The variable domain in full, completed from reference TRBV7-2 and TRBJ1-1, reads GAGVSQSPSNKVTEKGKDVELRCDPISGHTALYWYRQSLGQGLEFLIYFQGNSAPDKSGLPSDRFSAERTGGSVSTLTIQRTQQEDSAVYLCAVGTSEAFFGQGTRLTVV.

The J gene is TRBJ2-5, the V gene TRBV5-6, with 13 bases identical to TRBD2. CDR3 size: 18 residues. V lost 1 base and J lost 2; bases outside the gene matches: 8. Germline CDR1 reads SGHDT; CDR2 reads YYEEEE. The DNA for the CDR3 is TGTGCCAGCAGCTTGTGGACTAGCGGGAGAAGGGGTCAAGAGACCCAGTACTTC. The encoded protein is CASSLWTSGRRGQETQYF.

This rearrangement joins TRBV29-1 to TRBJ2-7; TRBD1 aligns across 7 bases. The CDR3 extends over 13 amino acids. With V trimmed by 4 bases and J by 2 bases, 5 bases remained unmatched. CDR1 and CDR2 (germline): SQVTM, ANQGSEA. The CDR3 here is CSVVWQGAYEQYF. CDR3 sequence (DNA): TGCAGCGTTGTGTGGCAGGGGGCCTACGAGCAGTACTTC.

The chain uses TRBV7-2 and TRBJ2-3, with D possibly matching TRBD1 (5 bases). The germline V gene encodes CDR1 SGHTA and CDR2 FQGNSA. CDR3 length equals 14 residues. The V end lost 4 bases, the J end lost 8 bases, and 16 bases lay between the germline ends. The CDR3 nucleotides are TGTGCCAGCAGCTCGGCGACAAGGGGCGGTACGCAGTATTTT. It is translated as CASSSATRGGTQYF.

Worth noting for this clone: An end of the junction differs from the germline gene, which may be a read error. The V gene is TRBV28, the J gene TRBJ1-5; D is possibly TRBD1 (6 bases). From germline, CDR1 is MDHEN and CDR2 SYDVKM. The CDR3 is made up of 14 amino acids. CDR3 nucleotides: TGTGCCAGCAGTCTCAACAGGGAGAATCATCCCCAGCATTTT. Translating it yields CASSLNRENHPQHF.

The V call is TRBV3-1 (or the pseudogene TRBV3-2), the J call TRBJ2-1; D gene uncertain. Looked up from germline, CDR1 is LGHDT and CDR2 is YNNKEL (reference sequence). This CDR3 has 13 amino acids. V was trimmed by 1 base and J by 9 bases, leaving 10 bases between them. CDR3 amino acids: CASSQVVHFEQFF. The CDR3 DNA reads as TGTGCCAGCAGCCAAGTCGTCCACTTTGAGCAGTTCTTC.

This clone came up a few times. The CDR3 nucleotides read TGTGCCAGCAGTCGGACTAGCGGCTCCTACGAGCAGTACTTC. It codes for CASSRTSGSYEQYF. V is TRBV27 and J is TRBJ2-7, with TRBD2 matching over 10 bases. The CDR3 is made up of 14 amino acids. Germline V gene lookup returns CDR1 MNHEY and CDR2 SMNVEV (reference sequence). With V trimmed by 5 bases and J by 0 bases, 1 base remained unmatched.

The CDR3 sequence: CASSESQGLTEAFF. The CDR3 DNA sequence: TGCGCCAGCAGTGAGTCGCAGGGGCTTACTGAAGCTTTCTTT. This chain joins TRBV10-2 and TRBJ1-1; tentative D call: TRBD1 (6 bases). The ends were cut back, 0 bases at V and 5 bases at J, with 10 bases in the middle. CDR1 is WSHSY, CDR2 SAAADI, per germline. The CDR3 is 14 residues long.

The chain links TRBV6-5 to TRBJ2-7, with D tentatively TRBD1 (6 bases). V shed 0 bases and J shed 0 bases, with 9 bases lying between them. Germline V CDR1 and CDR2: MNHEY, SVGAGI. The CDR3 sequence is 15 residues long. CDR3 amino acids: CASSYSGASSYEQYF. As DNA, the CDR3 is TGTGCCAGCAGTTACTCGGGGGCAAGCTCCTACGAGCAGTACTTC.

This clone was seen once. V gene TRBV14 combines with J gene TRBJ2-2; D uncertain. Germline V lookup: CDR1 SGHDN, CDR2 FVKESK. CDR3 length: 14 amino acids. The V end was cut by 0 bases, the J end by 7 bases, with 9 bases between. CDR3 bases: TGTGCCAGCAGCCAAGAATTCGGCGTCGGGGAGCTGTTTTTT. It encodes CASSQEFGVGELFF. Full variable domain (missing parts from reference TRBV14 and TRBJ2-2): EAGVTQFPSHSVIEKGQTVTLRCDPISGHDNLYWYRRVMGKEIKFLLHFVKESKQDESGMPNNRFLAERTGGTYSTLKVQPAELEDSGVYFCASSQEFGVGELFFGEGSRLTVL.

The CDR3 DNA reads as TGTGCCAGCAGCCGTTCAAGTCCAGATACGCAGTATTTT. It is translated as CASSRSSPDTQYF. J is TRBJ2-3 and V is TRBV7-9; D is unclear. V was cut by 5 bases and J by 4 bases, with 10 bases left in between. CDR3 size: 13 residues. From germline, CDR1 is SEHNR and CDR2 FQNEAQ (reference sequence).

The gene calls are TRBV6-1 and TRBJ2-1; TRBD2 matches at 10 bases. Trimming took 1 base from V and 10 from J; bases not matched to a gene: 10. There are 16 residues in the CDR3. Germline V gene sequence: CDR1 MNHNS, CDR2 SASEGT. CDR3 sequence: CASSEVFSTSGKEQFF. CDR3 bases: TGTGCCAGCAGTGAAGTTTTTTCAACTAGCGGGAAGGAGCAGTTCTTC.

The CDR3, as DNA: TGTGCCAGCAGCCAAGTGACAGGGGGGTCCTACGAGCAGTACTTC. Translating it yields CASSQVTGGSYEQYF. The chain uses TRBV3-1 (or the pseudogene TRBV3-2) and TRBJ2-7; 9 bases agree with TRBD1. The length of the CDR3 is 15 residues. CDR1 and CDR2 (germline): LGHDT, YNNKEL (reference sequence). With 1 base clipped from V and 1 base from J, the junction kept 2 bases outside the gene matches.

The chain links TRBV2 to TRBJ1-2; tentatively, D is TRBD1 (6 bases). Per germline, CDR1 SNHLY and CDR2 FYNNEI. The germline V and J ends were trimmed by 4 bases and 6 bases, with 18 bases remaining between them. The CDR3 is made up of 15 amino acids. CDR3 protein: CASSASTGSLDGYTF. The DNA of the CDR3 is TGTGCCAGCAGTGCATCTACAGGGTCTCTCGATGGCTACACCTTC.